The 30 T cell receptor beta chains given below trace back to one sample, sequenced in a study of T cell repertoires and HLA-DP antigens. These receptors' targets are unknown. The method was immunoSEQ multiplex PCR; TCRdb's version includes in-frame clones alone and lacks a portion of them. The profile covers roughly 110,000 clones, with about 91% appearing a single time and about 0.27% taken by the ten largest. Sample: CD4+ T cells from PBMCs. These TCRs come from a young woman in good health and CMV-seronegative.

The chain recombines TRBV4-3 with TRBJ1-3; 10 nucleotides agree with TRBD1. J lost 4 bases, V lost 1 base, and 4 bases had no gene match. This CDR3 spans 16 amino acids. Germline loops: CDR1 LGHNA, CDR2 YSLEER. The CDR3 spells CASSQVRTGGGNTIYF. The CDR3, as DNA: TGCGCCAGCAGCCAAGTTAGGACAGGGGGAGGAAACACCATATATTTT.

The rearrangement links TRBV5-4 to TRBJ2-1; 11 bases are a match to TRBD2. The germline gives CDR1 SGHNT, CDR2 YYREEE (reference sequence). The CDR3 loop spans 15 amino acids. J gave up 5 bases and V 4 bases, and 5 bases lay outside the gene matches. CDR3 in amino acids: CASSPTSGGDNEQFF. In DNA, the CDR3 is TGTGCCAGCAGCCCCACTAGCGGGGGCGACAATGAGCAGTTCTTC.

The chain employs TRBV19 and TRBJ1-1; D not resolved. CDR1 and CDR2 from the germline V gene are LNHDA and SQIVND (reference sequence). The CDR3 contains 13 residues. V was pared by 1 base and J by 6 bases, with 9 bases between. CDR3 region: CASSIVAGAEAFF. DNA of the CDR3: TGTGCCAGTAGTATAGTGGCGGGAGCTGAAGCTTTCTTT. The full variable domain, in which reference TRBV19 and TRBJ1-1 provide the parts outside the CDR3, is DGGITQSPKYLFRKEGQNVTLSCEQNLNHDAMYWYRQDPGQGLRLIYYSQIVNDFQKGDIAEGYSVSREKKESFPLTVTSAQKNPTAFYLCASSIVAGAEAFFGQGTRLTVV.

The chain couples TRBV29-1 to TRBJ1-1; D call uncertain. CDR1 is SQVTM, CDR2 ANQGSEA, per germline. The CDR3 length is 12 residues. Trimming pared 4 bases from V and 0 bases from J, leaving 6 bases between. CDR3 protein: CSVARLNTEAFF. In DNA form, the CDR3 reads TGCAGCGTTGCCAGGTTGAACACTGAAGCTTTCTTT.

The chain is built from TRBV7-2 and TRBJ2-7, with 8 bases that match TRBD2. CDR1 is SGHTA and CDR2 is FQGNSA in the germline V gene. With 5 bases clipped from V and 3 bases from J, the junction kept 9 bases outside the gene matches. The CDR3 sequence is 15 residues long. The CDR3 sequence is CASSLDLAGGYEQYV. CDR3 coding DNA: TGTGCCAGCAGCCTCGACTTGGCGGGGGGCTACGAGCAGTACGTC.

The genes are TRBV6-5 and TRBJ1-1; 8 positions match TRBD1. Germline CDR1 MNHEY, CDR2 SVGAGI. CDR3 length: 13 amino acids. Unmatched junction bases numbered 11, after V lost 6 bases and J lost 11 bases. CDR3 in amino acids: CASRPPGTGRAFF. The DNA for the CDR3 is TGTGCCAGCAGACCCCCAGGGACAGGACGGGCTTTCTTT.

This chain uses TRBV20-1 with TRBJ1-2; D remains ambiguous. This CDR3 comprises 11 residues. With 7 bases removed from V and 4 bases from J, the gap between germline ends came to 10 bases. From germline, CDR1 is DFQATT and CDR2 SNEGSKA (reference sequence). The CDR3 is CSVRWTYGYTF. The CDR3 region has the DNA TGCAGTGTCAGATGGACCTATGGCTACACCTTC.

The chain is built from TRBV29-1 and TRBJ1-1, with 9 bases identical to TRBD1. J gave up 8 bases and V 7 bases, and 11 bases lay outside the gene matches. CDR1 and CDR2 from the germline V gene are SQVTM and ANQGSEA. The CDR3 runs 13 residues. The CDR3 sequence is CSGKKGTGSEAFF. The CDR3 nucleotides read TGCAGCGGCAAAAAGGGGACAGGGTCCGAAGCTTTCTTT.

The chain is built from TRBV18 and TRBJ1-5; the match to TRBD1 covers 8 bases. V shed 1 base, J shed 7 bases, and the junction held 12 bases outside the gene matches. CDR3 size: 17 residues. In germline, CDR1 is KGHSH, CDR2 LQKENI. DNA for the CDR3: TGTGCCAGCTCACCACGAGGAGACAGGGGATTAAGACAGCCCCAGCATTTT. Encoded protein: CASSPRGDRGLRQPQHF.

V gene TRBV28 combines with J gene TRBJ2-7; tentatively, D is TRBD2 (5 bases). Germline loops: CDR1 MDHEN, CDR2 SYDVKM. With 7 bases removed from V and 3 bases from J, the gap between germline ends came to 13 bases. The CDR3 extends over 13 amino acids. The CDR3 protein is CASTLSGNYEQYV. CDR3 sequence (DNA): TGTGCCAGCACTCTTTCGGGGAACTACGAGCAGTACGTC.

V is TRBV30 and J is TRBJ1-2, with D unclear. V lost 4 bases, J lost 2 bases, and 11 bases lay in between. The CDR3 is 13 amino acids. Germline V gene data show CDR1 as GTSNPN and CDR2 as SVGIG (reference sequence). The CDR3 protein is CAWIPTGNYGYTF. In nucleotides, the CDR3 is TGTGCCTGGATTCCCACCGGGAACTATGGCTACACCTTC.

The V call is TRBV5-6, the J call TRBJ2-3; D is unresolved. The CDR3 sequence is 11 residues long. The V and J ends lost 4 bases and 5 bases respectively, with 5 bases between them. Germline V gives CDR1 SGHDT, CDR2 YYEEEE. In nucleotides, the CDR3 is TGTGCCAGCAGCCTGGGAGATACGCAGTATTTT. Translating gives CASSLGDTQYF.

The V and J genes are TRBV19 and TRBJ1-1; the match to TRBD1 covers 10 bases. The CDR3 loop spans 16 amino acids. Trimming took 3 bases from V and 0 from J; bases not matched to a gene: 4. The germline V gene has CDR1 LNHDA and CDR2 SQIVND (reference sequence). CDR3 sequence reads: CASSIGTGDLNTEAFF. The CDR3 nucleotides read TGTGCCAGTAGTATCGGGACAGGGGACCTGAACACTGAAGCTTTCTTT. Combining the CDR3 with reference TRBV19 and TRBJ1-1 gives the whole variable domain DGGITQSPKYLFRKEGQNVTLSCEQNLNHDAMYWYRQDPGQGLRLIYYSQIVNDFQKGDIAEGYSVSREKKESFPLTVTSAQKNPTAFYLCASSIGTGDLNTEAFFGQGTRLTVV.

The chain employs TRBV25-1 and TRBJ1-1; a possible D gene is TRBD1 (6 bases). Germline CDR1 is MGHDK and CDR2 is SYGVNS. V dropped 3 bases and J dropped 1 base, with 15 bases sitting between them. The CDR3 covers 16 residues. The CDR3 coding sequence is TGTGCCAGCAGTGAGGGAGGTGGGGGGCGGAACACTGAAGCTTTCTTT. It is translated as CASSEGGGGRNTEAFF.

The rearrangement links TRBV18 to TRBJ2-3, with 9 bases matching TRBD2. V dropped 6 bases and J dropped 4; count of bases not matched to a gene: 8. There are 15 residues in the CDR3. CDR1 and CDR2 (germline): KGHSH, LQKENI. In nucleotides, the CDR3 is TGTGCCAGCTCGCTCGGCGGGAGGGTGTCAGATACGCAGTATTTT. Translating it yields CASSLGGRVSDTQYF. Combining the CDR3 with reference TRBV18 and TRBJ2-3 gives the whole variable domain NAGVMQNPRHLVRRRGQEARLRCSPMKGHSHVYWYRQLPEEGLKFMVYLQKENIIDESGMPKERFSAEFPKEGPSILRIQQVVRGDSAAYFCASSLGGRVSDTQYFGPGTRLTVL.

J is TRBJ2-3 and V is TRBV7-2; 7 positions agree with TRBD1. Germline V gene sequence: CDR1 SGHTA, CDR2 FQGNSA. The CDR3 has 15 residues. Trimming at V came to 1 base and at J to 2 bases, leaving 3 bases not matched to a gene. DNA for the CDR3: TGTGCCAGCAGCTTAGTGGGACAGATCACAGATACGCAGTATTTT. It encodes CASSLVGQITDTQYF.

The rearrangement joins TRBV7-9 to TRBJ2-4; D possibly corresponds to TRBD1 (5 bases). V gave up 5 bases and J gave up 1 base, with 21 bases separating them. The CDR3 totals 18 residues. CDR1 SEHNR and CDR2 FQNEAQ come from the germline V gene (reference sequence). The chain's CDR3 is CASSPGPPGSRAKNIQYF. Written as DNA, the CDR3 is TGTGCCAGCAGCCCCGGGCCCCCAGGGTCTCGGGCCAAAAACATTCAGTACTTC.

The CDR3: CASSSRQGGYGYTF. DNA for the CDR3: TGTGCCAGTAGTTCAAGACAGGGCGGCTATGGCTACACCTTC. The chain recombines TRBV19 with TRBJ1-2; 7 bases are a match to TRBD1. From germline, CDR1 is LNHDA and CDR2 SQIVND (reference sequence). Trimming removed 5 bases from V and 4 bases from J; junction bases left unmatched: 7. The CDR3 spans 14 residues.

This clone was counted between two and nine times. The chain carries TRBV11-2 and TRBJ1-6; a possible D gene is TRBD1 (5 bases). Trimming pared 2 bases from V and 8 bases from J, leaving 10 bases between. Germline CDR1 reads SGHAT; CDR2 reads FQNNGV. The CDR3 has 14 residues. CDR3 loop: CASSLTQGYSPLHF. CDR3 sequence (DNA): TGTGCCAGCAGCTTAACCCAGGGATATTCACCCCTCCACTTT.

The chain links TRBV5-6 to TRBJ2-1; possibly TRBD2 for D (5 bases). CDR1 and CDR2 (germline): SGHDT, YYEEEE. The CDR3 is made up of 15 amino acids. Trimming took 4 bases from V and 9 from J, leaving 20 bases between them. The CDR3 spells CASSPRGWESTEQFF. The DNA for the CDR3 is TGTGCCAGCAGCCCCCGCGGGTGGGAGTCCACTGAGCAGTTCTTC.

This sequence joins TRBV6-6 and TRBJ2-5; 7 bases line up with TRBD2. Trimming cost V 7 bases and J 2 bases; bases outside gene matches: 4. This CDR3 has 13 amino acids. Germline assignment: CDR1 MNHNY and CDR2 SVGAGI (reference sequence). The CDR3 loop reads CASTRGEQETQYF. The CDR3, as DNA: TGTGCCAGCACCCGGGGGGAGCAAGAGACCCAGTACTTC.

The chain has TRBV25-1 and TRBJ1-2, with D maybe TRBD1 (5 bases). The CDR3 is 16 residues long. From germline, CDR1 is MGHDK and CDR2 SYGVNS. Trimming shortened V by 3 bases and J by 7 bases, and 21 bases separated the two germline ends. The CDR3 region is CASSDAAAGIIAGYTF. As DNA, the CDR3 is TGTGCCAGCAGTGACGCAGCCGCAGGGATCATTGCTGGCTACACCTTC.

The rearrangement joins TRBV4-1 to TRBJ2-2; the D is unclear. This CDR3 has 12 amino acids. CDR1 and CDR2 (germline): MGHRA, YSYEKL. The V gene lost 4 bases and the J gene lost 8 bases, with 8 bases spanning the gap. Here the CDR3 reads CASSRAGGELFF. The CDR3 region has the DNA TGCGCCAGCAGCCGAGCAGGTGGGGAGCTGTTTTTT.

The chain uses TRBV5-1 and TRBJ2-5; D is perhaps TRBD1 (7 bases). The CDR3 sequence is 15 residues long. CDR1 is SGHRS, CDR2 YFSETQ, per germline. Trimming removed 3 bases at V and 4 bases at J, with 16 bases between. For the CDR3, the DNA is TGCGCCAGCAGCTCCGGAGGAGGGGGCTCAGAGACCCAGTACTTC. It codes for CASSSGGGGSETQYF. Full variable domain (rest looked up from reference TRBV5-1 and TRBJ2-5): KAGVTQTPRYLIKTRGQQVTLSCSPISGHRSVSWYQQTPGQGLQFLFEYFSETQRNKGNFPGRFSGRQFSNSRSEMNVSTLELGDSALYLCASSSGGGGSETQYFGPGTRLLVL.

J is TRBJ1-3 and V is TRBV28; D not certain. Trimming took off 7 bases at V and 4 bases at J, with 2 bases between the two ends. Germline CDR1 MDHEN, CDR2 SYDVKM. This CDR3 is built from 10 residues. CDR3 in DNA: TGTGCCAGCAAAGGAAACACCATATATTTT. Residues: CASKGNTIYF.

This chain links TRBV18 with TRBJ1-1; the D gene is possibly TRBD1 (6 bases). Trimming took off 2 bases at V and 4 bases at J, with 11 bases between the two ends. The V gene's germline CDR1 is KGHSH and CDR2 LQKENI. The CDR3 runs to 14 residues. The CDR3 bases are TGTGCCAGCTCACCAGCAGGGGTGGTCACTGAAGCTTTCTTT. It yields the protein CASSPAGVVTEAFF.

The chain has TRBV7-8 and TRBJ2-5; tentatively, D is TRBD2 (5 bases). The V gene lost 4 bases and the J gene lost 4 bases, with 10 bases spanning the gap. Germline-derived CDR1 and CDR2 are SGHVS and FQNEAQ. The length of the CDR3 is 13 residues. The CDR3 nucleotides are TGTGCCAGCAGCTATAGAGGGCCAGAGACCCAGTACTTC. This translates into CASSYRGPETQYF. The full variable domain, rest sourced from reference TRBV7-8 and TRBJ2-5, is GAGVSQSPRYKVAKRGQDVALRCDPISGHVSLFWYQQALGQGPEFLTYFQNEAQLDKSGLPSDRFFAERPEGSVSTLKIQRTQQEDSAVYLCASSYRGPETQYFGPGTRLLVL.

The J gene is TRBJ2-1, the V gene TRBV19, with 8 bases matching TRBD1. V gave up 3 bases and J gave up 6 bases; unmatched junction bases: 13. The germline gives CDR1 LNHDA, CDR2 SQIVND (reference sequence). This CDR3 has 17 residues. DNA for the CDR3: TGTGCCAGTAGTATTTGGTCGGCAGGGGGCTGGGTCAATGAGCAGTTCTTC. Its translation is CASSIWSAGGWVNEQFF.

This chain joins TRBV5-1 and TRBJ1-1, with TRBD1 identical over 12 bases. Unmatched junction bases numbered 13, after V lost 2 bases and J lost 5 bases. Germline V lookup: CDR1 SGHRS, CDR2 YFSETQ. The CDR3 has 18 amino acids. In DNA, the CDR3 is TGCGCCAGCAGCTTTCTGAGGGGACAGGGGGCAAGTTGGACTGAAGCTTTCTTT. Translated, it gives CASSFLRGQGASWTEAFF.

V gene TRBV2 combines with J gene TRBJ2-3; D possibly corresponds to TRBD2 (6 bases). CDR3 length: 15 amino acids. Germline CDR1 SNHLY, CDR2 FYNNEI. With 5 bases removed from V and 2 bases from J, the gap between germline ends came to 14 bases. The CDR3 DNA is TGTGCCAGCAGTCCAAGACTAGGATCCACAGATACGCAGTATTTT. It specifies CASSPRLGSTDTQYF.